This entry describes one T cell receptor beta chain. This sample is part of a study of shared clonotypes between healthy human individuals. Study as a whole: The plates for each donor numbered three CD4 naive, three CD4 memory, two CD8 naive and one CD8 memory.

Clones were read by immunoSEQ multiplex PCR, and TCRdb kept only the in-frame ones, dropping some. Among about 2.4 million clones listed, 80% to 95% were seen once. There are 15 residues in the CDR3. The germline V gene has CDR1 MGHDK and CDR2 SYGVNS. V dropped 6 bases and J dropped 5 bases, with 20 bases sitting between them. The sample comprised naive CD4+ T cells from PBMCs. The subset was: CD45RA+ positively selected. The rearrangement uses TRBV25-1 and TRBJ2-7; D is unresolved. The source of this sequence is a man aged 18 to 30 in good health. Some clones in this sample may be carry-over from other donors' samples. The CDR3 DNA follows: TGTGCCAGCAGGGAGCTAGTTAGGCGACGCGACGAGCAGTACTTC. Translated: CASRELVRRRDEQYF.